This entry concerns a single TCR beta chain. Its target is unknown. Mismatch with germline at one junction end may stem from a read error. This specimen comes from a study of tumor and adjacent non-tumor tissue in lung cancer. The wider study: Samples averaged roughly 4 million productive TCRbeta reads each. The study, taken as a whole, reports: Tumor repertoires had a smaller top 100 clone share than normal lung. Tumor tissue had significantly higher TCR diversity than normal lung.

A modified ARM-PCR protocol with three rounds of nested PCR amplified TCRbeta. TCRdb recomputed calls from the multiplex PCR reads with MiXCR, one row per CDR3 protein. This sample has some 100,000 distinct CDR3 sequences, with about 64% found just once. This sample's RNA came from whole unsorted tissue. Distant lung tissue was collected more than 3 cm away from the tumor edge. Donors were chemotherapy-naive, newly diagnosed lung cancer surgical patients in China, August–late 2014. CDR1 and CDR2 from the germline V gene are SGHAT and FQNNGV. CDR3 size: 15 residues. This clonotype was sampled from a man aged 60 to 75 with non-small cell lung cancer. The V gene is TRBV11-2, the J gene TRBJ2-7, with D perhaps given as TRBD1 or TRBD2 (6 bases each). Sequencing was carried out using distant non-tumor lung tissue. CDR3 protein: CVSSLVHGGDNEQYF. The CDR3 region has the DNA TGTGTCAGCAGCTTAGTCCACGGGGGCGATAACGAGCAGTATTTC.